This TCR beta chain was identified in a study of cytomegalovirus exposure and HLA in healthy donors. As concerns this clone: As yet, its antigen is unknown.

CDR3 length: 14 amino acids. V gave up 4 bases and J gave up 8 bases; unmatched junction bases: 8. Germline V lookup: CDR1 SGHNT, CDR2 YYREEE (reference sequence). Study observations and caveats: In a later analysis, HLA-associated beta chains showed higher expansion and lower generation probabilities than comparable chains.

Primers for the PCR totalled 60 Vbeta and 13 Jbeta. Clones were read by immunoSEQ multiplex PCR, and TCRdb kept only the in-frame ones, dropping some. The repertoire has about 130,000 clones, about 74% of them found once; the top ten carry roughly 4.5%. The source is a man aged 18 to 30 in good health and CMV-seropositive. The sequencing input was PBMCs. The chain couples TRBV5-4 to TRBJ1-1, with 10 positions matching TRBD1. CDR3 amino acids: CASSPRDRGNEAFF. The CDR3 DNA follows: TGTGCCAGCAGCCCACGGGACAGGGGAAACGAAGCTTTCTTT.